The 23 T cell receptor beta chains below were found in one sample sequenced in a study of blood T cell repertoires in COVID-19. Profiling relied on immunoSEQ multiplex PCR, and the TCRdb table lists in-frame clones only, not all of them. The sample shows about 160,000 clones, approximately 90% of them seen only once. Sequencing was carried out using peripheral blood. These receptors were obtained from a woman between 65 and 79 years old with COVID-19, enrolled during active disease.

The CDR3 nucleotides are TGCGCCAGCAGCTTGGGAGGGACTAATGAAAAACTGTTTTTT. The encoded protein is CASSLGGTNEKLFF. The chain is built from TRBV5-1 and TRBJ1-4; no clear D gene. The CDR3 extends over 14 amino acids. Trimming pared 0 bases from V and 2 bases from J, leaving 5 bases between. From germline, CDR1 is SGHRS and CDR2 YFSETQ.

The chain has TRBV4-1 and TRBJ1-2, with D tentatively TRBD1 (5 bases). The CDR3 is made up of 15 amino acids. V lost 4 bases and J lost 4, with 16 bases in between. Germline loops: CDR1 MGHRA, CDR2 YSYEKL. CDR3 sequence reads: CASSPDWGASYGYTF. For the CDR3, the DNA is TGCGCCAGCAGCCCTGACTGGGGCGCGAGCTATGGCTACACCTTC.

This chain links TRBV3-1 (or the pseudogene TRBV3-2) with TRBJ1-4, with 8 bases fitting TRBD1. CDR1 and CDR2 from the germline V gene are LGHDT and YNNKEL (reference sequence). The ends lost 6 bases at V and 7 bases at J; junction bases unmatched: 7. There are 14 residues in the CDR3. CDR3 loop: CASSNRGFAEKLFF. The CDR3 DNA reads TGTGCCAGCAGTAACAGGGGGTTCGCTGAAAAACTGTTTTTT.

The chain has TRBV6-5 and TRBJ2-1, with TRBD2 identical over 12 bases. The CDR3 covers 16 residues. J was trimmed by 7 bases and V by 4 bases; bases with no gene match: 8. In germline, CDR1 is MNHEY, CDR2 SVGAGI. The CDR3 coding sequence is TGTGCCAGCAGTTTACTAGCGGGGGGCATCGTGAATGAGCAGTTCTTC. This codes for CASSLLAGGIVNEQFF.

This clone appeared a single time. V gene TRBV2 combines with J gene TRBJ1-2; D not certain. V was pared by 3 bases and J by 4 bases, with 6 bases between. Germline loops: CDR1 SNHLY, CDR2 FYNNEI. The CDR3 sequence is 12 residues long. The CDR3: CASSESSYGYTF. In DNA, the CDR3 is TGTGCCAGCAGTGAGTCGAGCTATGGCTACACCTTC.

The chain's CDR3 is CASSHGQGYEQYF. In DNA, the CDR3 is TGCGCCAGCAGCCATGGACAGGGCTACGAGCAGTACTTC. This chain connects TRBV5-1 to TRBJ2-7; TRBD1 aligns across 8 bases. Per germline, CDR1 SGHRS and CDR2 YFSETQ. J gave up 3 bases and V 4 bases, and 3 bases lay outside the gene matches. The CDR3 runs to 13 residues. The full variable domain, in which reference TRBV5-1 and TRBJ2-7 provide the parts outside the CDR3, is KAGVTQTPRYLIKTRGQQVTLSCSPISGHRSVSWYQQTPGQGLQFLFEYFSETQRNKGNFPGRFSGRQFSNSRSEMNVSTLELGDSALYLCASSHGQGYEQYFGPGTRLTVT.

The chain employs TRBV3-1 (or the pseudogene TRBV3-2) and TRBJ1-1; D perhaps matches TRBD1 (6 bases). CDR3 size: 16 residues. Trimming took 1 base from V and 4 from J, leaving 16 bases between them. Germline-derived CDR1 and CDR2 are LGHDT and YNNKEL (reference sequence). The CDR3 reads CASSQVSGARGTEAFF. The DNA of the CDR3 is TGTGCCAGCAGCCAAGTGTCAGGGGCGAGGGGCACTGAAGCTTTCTTT.

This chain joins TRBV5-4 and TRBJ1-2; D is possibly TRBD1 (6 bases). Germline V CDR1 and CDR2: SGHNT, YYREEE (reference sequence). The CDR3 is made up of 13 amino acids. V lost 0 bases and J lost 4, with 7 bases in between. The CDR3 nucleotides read TGTGCCAGCAGCTTGGAAGGGGGCTATGGCTACACCTTC. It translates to CASSLEGGYGYTF.

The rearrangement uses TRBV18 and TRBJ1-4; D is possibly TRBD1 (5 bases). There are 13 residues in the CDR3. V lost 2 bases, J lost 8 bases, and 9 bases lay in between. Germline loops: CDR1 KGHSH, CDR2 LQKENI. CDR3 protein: CASSPTGVEKLFF. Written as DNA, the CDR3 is TGTGCCAGCTCACCAACAGGTGTGGAAAAACTGTTTTTT.

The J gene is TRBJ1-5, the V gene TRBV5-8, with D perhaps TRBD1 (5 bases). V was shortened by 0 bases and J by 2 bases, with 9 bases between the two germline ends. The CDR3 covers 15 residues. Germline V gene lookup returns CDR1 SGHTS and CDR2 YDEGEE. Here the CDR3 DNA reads TGTGCCAGCAGCTTGGTTACAGGCGGCAATCAGCCCCAGCATTTT. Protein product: CASSLVTGGNQPQHF.

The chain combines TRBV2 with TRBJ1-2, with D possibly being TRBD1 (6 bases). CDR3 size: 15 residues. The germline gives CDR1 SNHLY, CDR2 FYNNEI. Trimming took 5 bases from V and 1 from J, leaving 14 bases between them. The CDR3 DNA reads TGTGCCAGCAGTAGGGACAACGCCTTTAACTATGGCTACACCTTC. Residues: CASSRDNAFNYGYTF.

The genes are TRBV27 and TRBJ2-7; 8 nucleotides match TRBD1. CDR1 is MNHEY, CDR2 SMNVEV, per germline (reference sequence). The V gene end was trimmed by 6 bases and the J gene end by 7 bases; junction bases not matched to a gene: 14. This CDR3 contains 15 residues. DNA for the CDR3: TGTGCCAGCAGAGCTAGGGCAGGGGGCAAGAATGAGCAGTACTTC. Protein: CASRARAGGKNEQYF.

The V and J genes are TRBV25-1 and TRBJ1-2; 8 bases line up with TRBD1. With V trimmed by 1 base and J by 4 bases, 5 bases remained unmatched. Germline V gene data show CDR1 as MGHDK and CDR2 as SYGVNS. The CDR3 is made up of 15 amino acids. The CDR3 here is CASSESGQGSYGYTF. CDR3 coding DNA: TGTGCCAGCAGTGAATCAGGACAGGGCTCCTATGGCTACACCTTC.

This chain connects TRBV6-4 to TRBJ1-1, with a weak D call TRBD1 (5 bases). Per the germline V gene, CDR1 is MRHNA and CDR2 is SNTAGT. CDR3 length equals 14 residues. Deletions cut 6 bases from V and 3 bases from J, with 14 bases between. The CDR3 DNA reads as TGTGCCAGCAGGCCACAGGCTTTACACACTGAAGCTTTCTTT. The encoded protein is CASRPQALHTEAFF.

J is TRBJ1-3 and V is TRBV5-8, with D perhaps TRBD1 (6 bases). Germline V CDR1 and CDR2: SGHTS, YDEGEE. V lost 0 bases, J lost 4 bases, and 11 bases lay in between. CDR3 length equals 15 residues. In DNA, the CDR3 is TGTGCCAGCAGCTTGGGACAGGTTGCAGGAAACACCATATATTTT. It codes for CASSLGQVAGNTIYF.

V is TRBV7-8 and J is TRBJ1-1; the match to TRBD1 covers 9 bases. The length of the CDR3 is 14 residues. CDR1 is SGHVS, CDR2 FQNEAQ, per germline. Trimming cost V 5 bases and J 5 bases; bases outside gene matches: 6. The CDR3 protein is CASSIQGAQTEAFF. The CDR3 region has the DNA TGTGCCAGCAGCATACAGGGGGCGCAGACTGAAGCTTTCTTT.

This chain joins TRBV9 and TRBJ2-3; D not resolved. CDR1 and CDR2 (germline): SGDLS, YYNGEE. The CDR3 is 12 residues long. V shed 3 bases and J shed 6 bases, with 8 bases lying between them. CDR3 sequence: CASSAVSDTQYF. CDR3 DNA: TGTGCCAGCAGCGCCGTGAGCGATACGCAGTATTTT.

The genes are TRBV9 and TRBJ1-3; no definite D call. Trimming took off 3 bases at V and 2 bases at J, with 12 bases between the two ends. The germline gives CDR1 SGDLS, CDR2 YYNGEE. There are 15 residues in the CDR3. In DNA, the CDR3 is TGTGCCAGCAGCGATCCGGGAAACACTGGAAACACCATATATTTT. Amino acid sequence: CASSDPGNTGNTIYF.

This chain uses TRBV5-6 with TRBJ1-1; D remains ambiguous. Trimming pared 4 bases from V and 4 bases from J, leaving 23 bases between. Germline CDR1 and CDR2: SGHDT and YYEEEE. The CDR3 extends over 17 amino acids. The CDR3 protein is CASSLHVPSFGSTEAFF. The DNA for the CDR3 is TGTGCCAGCAGCCTCCATGTACCTTCATTTGGTAGCACTGAAGCTTTCTTT.

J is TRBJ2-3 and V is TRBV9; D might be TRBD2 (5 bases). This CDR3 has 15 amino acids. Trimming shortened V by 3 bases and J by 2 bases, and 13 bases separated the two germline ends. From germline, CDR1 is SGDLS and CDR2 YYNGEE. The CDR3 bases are TGTGCCAGCAGCGCTCAAGCGGCAACCACAGATACGCAGTATTTT. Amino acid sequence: CASSAQAATTDTQYF.

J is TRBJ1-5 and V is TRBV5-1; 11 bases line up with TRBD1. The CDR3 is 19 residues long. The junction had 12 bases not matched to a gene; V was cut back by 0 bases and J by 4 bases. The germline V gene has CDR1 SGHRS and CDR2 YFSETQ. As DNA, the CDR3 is TGCGCCAGCAGCTTGGGCCCGGGACAGGGGGATTTTCGAAATCAGCCCCAGCATTTT. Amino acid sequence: CASSLGPGQGDFRNQPQHF.

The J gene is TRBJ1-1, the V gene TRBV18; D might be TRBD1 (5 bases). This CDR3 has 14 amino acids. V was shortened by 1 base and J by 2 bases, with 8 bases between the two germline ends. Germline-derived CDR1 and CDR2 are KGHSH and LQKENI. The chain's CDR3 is CASSPRQINTEAFF. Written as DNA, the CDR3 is TGTGCCAGCTCACCACGACAGATAAACACTGAAGCTTTCTTT. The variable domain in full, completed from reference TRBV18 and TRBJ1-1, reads NAGVMQNPRHLVRRRGQEARLRCSPMKGHSHVYWYRQLPEEGLKFMVYLQKENIIDESGMPKERFSAEFPKEGPSILRIQQVVRGDSAAYFCASSPRQINTEAFFGQGTRLTVV.

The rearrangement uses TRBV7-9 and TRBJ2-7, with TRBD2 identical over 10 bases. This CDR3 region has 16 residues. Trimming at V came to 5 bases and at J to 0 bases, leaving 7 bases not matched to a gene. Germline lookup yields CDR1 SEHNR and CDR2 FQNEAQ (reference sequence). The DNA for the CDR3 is TGTGCCAGCAGCGATACTAGCGGGGCCCACTCCTACGAGCAGTACTTC. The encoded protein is CASSDTSGAHSYEQYF.